These T cell receptor beta chains were read from a single sample in a study of blood T cell repertoires in COVID-19. Using immunoSEQ multiplex PCR, the repertoire was profiled, and TCRdb retains in-frame clones only, with some absent. The table has hundreds of thousands of clones, just under 85% seen once; the top ten hold approximately 9.1%. Sequencing was carried out using peripheral blood. These receptor sequences come from a man older than 75 with acute or convalescent COVID-19. Each CDR3 is given with its conserved first and last residue. The order of the fields is CDR3 DNA, CDR3 protein, J gene, V gene, D gene, clone size. D genes are given only for firm matches. Rows may omit the clone size; those that give it use once, few, many or a size class.

TGTGCCAGTAGTACTACCTTGCAGGGTTCCTATGGCTACACCTTC CASSTTLQGSYGYTF TRBJ1-2 TRBV19 - few
TGTGCCAGCAGCCGTACAGGGACCTTTGGCAATCAGCCCCAGCATTTT CASSRTGTFGNQPQHF TRBJ1-5 TRBV27 - -
TGTGCCAGCTCACCACCGGGACAGGGGGCGCGGGAGACCCAGTACTTC CASSPPGQGARETQYF TRBJ2-5 TRBV18 TRBD1 -
TGTGCCAGCAGCTTGGGACCGACAGTTCCTCAGCCCCAGCATTTT CASSLGPTVPQPQHF TRBJ1-5 TRBV5-6 - -
TGTGCCAGCAGCTTTGGTGGCAGGGACACCGGGGAGCTGTTTTTT CASSFGGRDTGELFF TRBJ2-2 TRBV5-4 - -
TGTGCCAGCAGCCAAGGGAGGGGCTACACCTTC CASSQGRGYTF TRBJ1-2 TRBV4-2 - -
TGTGCCAGTAGTATTATGGACAGGGCACACACTGAAGCTTTCTTT CASSIMDRAHTEAFF TRBJ1-1 TRBV19 TRBD1 few
TGCGCCAGCAGCCAAGATGGGACAGGGGATCGTCAGCCCCAGCATTTT CASSQDGTGDRQPQHF TRBJ1-5 TRBV4-1 TRBD1 -
TGTGCCAGCAGCCTATGGGCAGATCCGTATCAGCCCCAGCATTTT CASSLWADPYQPQHF TRBJ1-5 TRBV5-6 - once
TGTGCCAGCAGCTTCTGGACAGGGCCCTACGAGCAGTACTTC CASSFWTGPYEQYF TRBJ2-7 TRBV7-2 TRBD1 -
TGTGCCAGCAGCGTAGTGAGCGGTCCTGGGGAGCAGTTCTTC CASSVVSGPGEQFF TRBJ2-1 TRBV9 - once
TGTGCCAGCAGCTTAAGCCGGGAGGCTGGGGATACGCAGTATTTT CASSLSREAGDTQYF TRBJ2-3 TRBV7-3 TRBD2 -
TGTGCCAGCACCCAGGGACAGGGGATCAACGAGCAGTACTTC CASTQGQGINEQYF TRBJ2-7 TRBV11-2 TRBD1 -
TGTGCCAGCAGTTACTCGCGGGGGTATCAGCCCCAGCATTTT CASSYSRGYQPQHF TRBJ1-5 TRBV6-2/TRBV6-3 - -
TGTGCCAGAAGTAGGGACAGACGGAATTCACCCCTCCACTTT CARSRDRRNSPLHF TRBJ1-6 TRBV5-3 TRBD1 -
TGTGCCAGCAGCCTCTGGACAGGCTACACCTTC CASSLWTGYTF TRBJ1-2 TRBV7-2 - -
TGTGCCAGCAGTTACGGGGGGGGGTTGCCTTCGGAGACCCAGTACTTC CASSYGGGLPSETQYF TRBJ2-5 TRBV6-5 TRBD2 -
TGTGCCATCAGTGGGGCTGGCAATCAGCCCCAGCATTTT CAISGAGNQPQHF TRBJ1-5 TRBV10-3 - -
TGTGCCAGCAGCTCTGGGACTAGCGGGAGCTACGAGCAGTACTTC CASSSGTSGSYEQYF TRBJ2-7 TRBV7-2 TRBD2 -
TGCGCCAGCAGCTTGGATGGAGCACCGGGACAGAAGTACTACGAGCAGTACTTC CASSLDGAPGQKYYEQYF TRBJ2-7 TRBV5-1 TRBD1 -
TGTGCCAGCAGCCCTAGCGGGGGGACCTACGAGCAGTACTTC CASSPSGGTYEQYF TRBJ2-7 TRBV4-2 TRBD2 -
TGTGCCAGCAGCTATACCCAGACAGGGGGCCAAGCTTTCTTT CASSYTQTGGQAFF TRBJ1-1 TRBV6-5 TRBD1 once
TGTGCCAGCAGTAGGGAAACAGGGGGCATTTCTGGAAACACCATATATTTT CASSRETGGISGNTIYF TRBJ1-3 TRBV28 TRBD1 once
TGTGCCAGCAGCCTCAGACAGGGGGACACCGGGGAGCTGTTTTTT CASSLRQGDTGELFF TRBJ2-2 TRBV3-1/TRBV3-2 TRBD1 -
TGTGCCAGCAGCTCCGACAGGGGGCCCGGGGAGCTGTTTTTT CASSSDRGPGELFF TRBJ2-2 TRBV5-4 TRBD1 -
TGCAGTGCTAGTTCCGTGACAGGGGCATATGGCTACACCTTC CSASSVTGAYGYTF TRBJ1-2 TRBV20-1 TRBD1 -
TGTGCCAGCAGCCGTACTTGGTATGGCTACACCTTC CASSRTWYGYTF TRBJ1-2 TRBV6-5 - -
TGTGCCAGCAGTTACTCTTGGCGGGTATTGGGCACTGAAGCTTTCTTT CASSYSWRVLGTEAFF TRBJ1-1 TRBV6-5 - -
TGTGCCGCCAGGGGGAATTCACCCCTCCACTTT CAARGNSPLHF TRBJ1-6 TRBV30 TRBD1 -